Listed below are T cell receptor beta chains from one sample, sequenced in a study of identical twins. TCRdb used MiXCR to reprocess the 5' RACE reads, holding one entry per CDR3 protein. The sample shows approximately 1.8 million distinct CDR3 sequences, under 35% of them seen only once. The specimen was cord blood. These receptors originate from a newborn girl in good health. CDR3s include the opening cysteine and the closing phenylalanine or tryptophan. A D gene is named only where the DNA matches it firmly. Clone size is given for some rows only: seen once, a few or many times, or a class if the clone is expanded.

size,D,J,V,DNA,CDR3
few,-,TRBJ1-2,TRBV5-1,TGCGCCAGCAGCTTGGGGGGACGGGAAGACTATGGCTACACCTTC,CASSLGGREDYGYTF
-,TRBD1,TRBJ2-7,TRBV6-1,TGTGCCAGCAGTGAAGTTCCACAGGGGGCTCCCTACGGGCAGTACTTC,CASSEVPQGAPYGQYF
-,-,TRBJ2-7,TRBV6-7,TGTGCCAGCAGTTACCCGAGAAGGACGGGTTCGAACAATGAGCAGTACTTC,CASSYPRRTGSNNEQYF
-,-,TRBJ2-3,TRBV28,TGTGCCAGCAGTTTACCCCGGACTAACCTATACACAGATACGCAGTATTTT,CASSLPRTNLYTDTQYF
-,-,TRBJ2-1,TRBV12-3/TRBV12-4,TGTGCCAGCAGTATAAGCGTTTCCTACGAGCAGTTCTTC,CASSISVSYEQFF
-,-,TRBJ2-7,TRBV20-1,TGCAGTGCGCAGCCGGGGCTAAGGAGATCCTACGAGCAGTACTTC,CSAQPGLRRSYEQYF
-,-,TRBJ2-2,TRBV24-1,TGTGCCACCGGTGATTTGTCGGGGAGAAACACCGGGGAGCTGTTTTTT,CATGDLSGRNTGELFF
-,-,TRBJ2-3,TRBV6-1,TGTGCCAGCAGGTCCGACAGTAAACAGGCGCAGTATTTT,CASRSDSKQAQYF
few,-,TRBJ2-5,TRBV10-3,TGTGCCATCAGGATTACTACCGGGCCCCAAGAGACCCAGTACTTC,CAIRITTGPQETQYF
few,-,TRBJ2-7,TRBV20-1,TGCAGTTCAGTGGCCGGGGGCTACGAGCAGTACTTC,CSSVAGGYEQYF